This record covers a single TCR beta chain. In the study's own analysis: Amplification with reference gene primers provided the estimates of nucleated cell counts. Profiling relied on immunoSEQ multiplex PCR, and the TCRdb table lists in-frame clones only, not all of them. V, J and clone size are those of that table, while D and trimming were read from the DNA. Of about 170,000 clones listed, approximately 86% were seen once; the top ten hold roughly 1.1%. The CDR3 is 15 amino acids. Germline assignment: CDR1 SGHTA and CDR2 FQGTGA. The junction had 3 bases not matched to a gene; V was cut back by 5 bases and J by 3 bases. The entry originates in a study of blood T cell repertoires in COVID-19. Study as a whole: COVID-19 samples collected from the United States, Italy and Spain covered acute and convalescent phases. Nucleic acid was either cDNA or gDNA, and it came from T cells, B-cell-depleted T cells, or PBMCs.

The specimen was peripheral blood. The sequence was obtained from a man aged 60-69 years who had recovered from COVID-19. The V call is TRBV7-3, the J call TRBJ2-1; 11 bases are shared with TRBD2. CDR3 nucleotides: TGTGCCAGCAGCAAGGGACTAGCGGTCTACAATGAGCAGTTCTTC. Encoded protein: CASSKGLAVYNEQFF.